This T cell receptor beta chain originates from a study of cytotoxic CD8 clonotypes in ibrutinib-treated CLL. Study overall: Response sampling came at median roughly 11 months of treatment, ranging 6 to 36 months. The study, taken as a whole, reports: Sustained-remission and progressing patients were not sampled at matched times.

The CDR3 spans 14 residues. V gave up 8 bases and J gave up 4 bases, with 16 bases separating them. Per germline, CDR1 SEHNR and CDR2 FQNEAQ (reference sequence). Points on this clone: Its matching antigen is unknown.

Deep sequencing aimed at 1 in 200,000 to 1 in 1 million T cells' resolution. Produced via immunoSEQ multiplex PCR; TCRdb's table is partial and in-frame only. The data hold some 140,000 clones, with roughly 90% observed a single time. The gene calls are TRBV7-9 and TRBJ2-3; D unclear. The specimen was PBMCs, collected after 12 months of ibrutinib treatment. The receptor was derived from a human donor with chronic lymphocytic leukemia. The CDR3 region is CASGRDGEADTQYF. The CDR3 DNA follows: TGTGCCAGCGGCCGAGACGGAGAGGCAGATACGCAGTATTTT.